These 23 T cell receptor beta chains were sequenced from one sample in a study of T cell repertoires in cytomegalovirus infection. Their antigen targets remain unknown. TCRdb re-analysed the reads in MiXCR, keeping a single row per CDR3 protein. The sample includes around 360,000 distinct CDR3 sequences, around a third of them seen just once. Sequencing used cultured PBMCs, obtained from culture after CMV antigen stimulation. The receptors were sampled from a human donor in good health (CMV status not recorded). Some clones in this sample may be carry-over from other donors' samples.

The genes are TRBV7-2 and TRBJ2-4; D could derive from TRBD1 or TRBD2 (5 bases each). V was clipped by 1 base and J by 0 bases, with 10 bases between them. CDR1 SGHTA and CDR2 FQGNSA come from the germline V gene. The CDR3 is 16 residues long. CDR3 in DNA: TGTGCCAGCAGCTTAGTTGGGACGGTAGCCAAAAACATTCAGTACTTC. Translating gives CASSLVGTVAKNIQYF.

In its sample, this clonotype is medium-sized. The chain has TRBV7-2 and TRBJ2-3; the D gene is possibly TRBD1 (8 bases). V lost 3 bases and J lost 2, with 18 bases in between. This CDR3 is built from 17 residues. CDR1 SGHTA and CDR2 FQGNSA come from the germline V gene. CDR3 DNA sequence: TGTGCCAGCAGCTTCCGGACAGGGCGGGGGTTCACAGATACGCAGTATTTT. It specifies CASSFRTGRGFTDTQYF.

This clonotype appeared a few times. The genes are TRBV7-2 and TRBJ2-3; 11 bases match TRBD2. The CDR3 length is 16 residues. Germline loops: CDR1 SGHTA, CDR2 FQGNSA. The junction had 5 bases not matched to a gene; V was cut back by 2 bases and J by 4 bases. The CDR3 nucleotides read TGTGCCAGCAGCTTATACGGACTAGCGGGTGCAGATACGCAGTATTTT. Translated, it gives CASSLYGLAGADTQYF.

This chain uses TRBV10-3 with TRBJ1-5, with D maybe TRBD1 (5 bases). This CDR3 region has 13 residues. Trimming shortened V by 6 bases and J by 7 bases, and 13 bases separated the two germline ends. Germline V gives CDR1 ENHRY, CDR2 SYGVKD. The CDR3 sequence: CAISKRRDQPQHF. CDR3 nucleotide sequence: TGTGCCATCAGCAAGCGTAGGGACCAGCCCCAGCATTTT.

This clonotype was found a few times. The chain carries TRBV10-3 and TRBJ1-5, with D tentatively TRBD1 (5 bases). Per the germline V gene, CDR1 is ENHRY and CDR2 is SYGVKD. Trimming took 6 bases from V and 5 from J, leaving 11 bases between them. This CDR3 is 13 amino acids long. The CDR3 DNA reads as TGTGCCATCAGCCGGGACGCCGATCAGCCCCAGCATTTT. It specifies CAISRDADQPQHF.

The chain is built from TRBV29-1 and TRBJ2-1, with 13 bases fitting TRBD2. Germline V lookup: CDR1 SQVTM, CDR2 ANQGSEA. CDR3 length: 18 amino acids. Trimming removed 7 bases from V and 1 base from J; junction bases left unmatched: 13. CDR3 loop: CSGRTSGSNYRSYNEQFF. As DNA, the CDR3 is TGCAGCGGACGGACTAGCGGGAGTAACTACAGGTCCTACAATGAGCAGTTCTTC.

Many counts were recorded for this clonotype. This chain links TRBV12-3 or TRBV12-4 with TRBJ2-3, with 7 bases matching TRBD2. The CDR3 loop spans 14 amino acids. The V gene end was trimmed by 3 bases and the J gene end by 5 bases; junction bases not matched to a gene: 5. The CDR3 nucleotides are TGTGCCAGCAGTTTGGGCGGGAGTGGAGATACGCAGTATTTT. Amino acid sequence: CASSLGGSGDTQYF.

This clonotype was seen ten or more times. In DNA form, the CDR3 reads TGTGCCAGCAGCTCCTGGACAGGGAACACCGGGGAGCTGTTTTTT. It translates to CASSSWTGNTGELFF. The V gene is TRBV7-2, the J gene TRBJ2-2; 7 positions match TRBD1. The germline V gene has CDR1 SGHTA and CDR2 FQGNSA. The CDR3 is 15 residues long. Losses at the gene ends were 4 bases for V and 1 base for J; bases not matched to a gene: 3.

This sequence joins TRBV7-2 and TRBJ2-1; D gene unclear. The CDR3 has 13 amino acids. Germline lookup yields CDR1 SGHTA and CDR2 FQGNSA. Trimming took 5 bases from V and 7 from J, leaving 12 bases between them. The CDR3 DNA is TGTGCCAGCAGCCAGTCGACTTGGAATGAGCAGTTCTTC. This encodes CASSQSTWNEQFF.

This clonotype appeared a few times. This chain connects TRBV7-2 to TRBJ2-1; D remains unclear. Germline assignment: CDR1 SGHTA and CDR2 FQGNSA. V dropped 1 base and J dropped 2 bases, with 9 bases sitting between them. The CDR3 has 15 residues. CDR3 residues: CASSLDSAPYNEQFF. DNA for the CDR3: TGTGCCAGCAGCTTAGACAGCGCGCCCTACAATGAGCAGTTCTTC.

This clonotype was seen ten or more times. The rearrangement joins TRBV7-2 to TRBJ1-5; TRBD1 agrees at 8 bases. The germline CDR1 and CDR2 sequences are SGHTA and FQGNSA. J gave up 3 bases and V 5 bases, and 3 bases lay outside the gene matches. This CDR3 is built from 14 residues. This CDR3 is CASSMTGVNQPQHF. The CDR3 nucleotides read TGTGCCAGCAGCATGACAGGGGTCAATCAGCCCCAGCATTTT.

This clonotype was observed a handful of times. The chain has TRBV7-8 and TRBJ2-7; 9 bases match TRBD2. V lost 4 bases and J lost 3; bases outside the gene matches: 4. Per the germline V gene, CDR1 is SGHVS and CDR2 is FQNEAQ. This CDR3 spans 14 amino acids. The CDR3 sequence: CASSSLAGIYEQYF. In nucleotides, the CDR3 is TGTGCCAGCAGCTCCCTAGCGGGAATCTACGAGCAGTACTTC.

This clonotype has a single count. A read error is possible here, since a much larger clone lies one base away. This sequence joins TRBV12-3 or TRBV12-4 and TRBJ1-3, with D possibly TRBD1 on 5 matching bases. The CDR3 runs 14 residues. The CDR3 is CASSPRLTGNTTYF. The DNA for the CDR3 is TGTGCCAGCAGTCCCCGACTCACAGGAAACACCACATATTTT.

The chain employs TRBV18 and TRBJ1-5; tentative D call: TRBD1 (6 bases). Germline V lookup: CDR1 KGHSH, CDR2 LQKENI. V lost 3 bases to trimming and J lost 5 bases, with 14 bases between them. CDR3 length equals 15 residues. The CDR3 here is CASSPKGRGDQPQHF. CDR3 bases: TGTGCCAGCTCACCCAAAGGCAGGGGAGATCAGCCCCAGCATTTT.

A few counts support this clonotype. The chain employs TRBV25-1 and TRBJ2-5; D not resolved. The CDR3 runs 14 residues. The V gene lost 3 bases and the J gene lost 2 bases, with 10 bases spanning the gap. Germline CDR1 reads MGHDK; CDR2 reads SYGVNS. The CDR3 is CASSDLRQQETQYF. The DNA for the CDR3 is TGTGCCAGCAGTGACTTAAGGCAACAAGAGACCCAGTACTTC.

This clonotype has just a few counts. The J gene is TRBJ2-7, the V gene TRBV28, with D possibly being TRBD1 or TRBD2 (5 bases each). The CDR3 is 14 residues long. V lost 6 bases and J 0 bases, leaving 12 bases between the germline ends. The germline V gene has CDR1 MDHEN and CDR2 SYDVKM. CDR3 DNA sequence: TGTGCCAGCAGAGGGACGCTGAGCTCCTACGAGCAGTACTTC. Translation gives CASRGTLSSYEQYF.

The chain carries TRBV7-9 and TRBJ1-3; 7 nucleotides agree with TRBD1. In germline, CDR1 is SEHNR, CDR2 FQNEAQ (reference sequence). V was pared by 5 bases and J by 0 bases, with 4 bases of the junction left unmatched. There are 15 residues in the CDR3. The CDR3 DNA is TGTGCCAGCAGCCGGGGACAGACCTCTGGAAACACCATATATTTT. Amino acids: CASSRGQTSGNTIYF.

This clonotype was detected many times. The genes are TRBV7-2 and TRBJ2-3; D ambiguous. The CDR3 sequence is 14 residues long. V lost 1 base to trimming and J lost 4 bases, with 9 bases between them. CDR1 and CDR2 from the germline V gene are SGHTA and FQGNSA. The CDR3 protein is CASSLGLDADTQYF. The CDR3 DNA is TGTGCCAGCAGCTTAGGCCTAGATGCAGATACGCAGTATTTT.

The chain uses TRBV20-1 and TRBJ2-7; 10 bases fit TRBD2. Germline V gives CDR1 DFQATT, CDR2 SNEGSKA (reference sequence). The CDR3 extends over 14 amino acids. The junction had 4 bases not matched to a gene; V was cut back by 3 bases and J by 2 bases. CDR3 in DNA: TGCAGTGCTAGTAGCGGGAGGACCGCCTACGAGCAGTACTTC. Translating gives CSASSGRTAYEQYF.

The V gene is TRBV29-1, the J gene TRBJ1-2; D may be TRBD1 (6 bases). The ends were cut back, 3 bases at V and 7 bases at J, with 12 bases in the middle. In germline, CDR1 is SQVTM, CDR2 ANQGSEA. This CDR3 is 12 amino acids long. The CDR3 loop reads CSVEAGGGGYTF. The CDR3 DNA follows: TGCAGCGTTGAGGCCGGGGGCGGTGGCTACACCTTC.

The chain joins TRBV20-1 to TRBJ2-4; 12 nucleotides agree with TRBD1. V lost 5 bases and J lost 3; bases outside the gene matches: 11. The CDR3 runs to 17 residues. Germline CDR1 and CDR2: DFQATT and SNEGSKA (reference sequence). In DNA, the CDR3 is TGCAGTGCTCCCCCCCGGGACAGGGGGCTGGTCAAAAACATTCAGTACTTC. It encodes CSAPPRDRGLVKNIQYF.

This clonotype came up a few times. CDR3 nucleotides: TGTGCCAGCAGCTTAGGGAACAGCGGGAGGGGAGAGCAGTACGTC. Its translation: CASSLGNSGRGEQYV. The rearrangement links TRBV7-4 to TRBJ2-7; 10 positions match TRBD2. Germline V gives CDR1 SGHVT, CDR2 SQSDAQ. V trimming: 1 base; J trimming: 7 bases; junction bases outside the gene matches: 7. The CDR3 spans 15 residues.

The chain couples TRBV14 to TRBJ2-2; D call uncertain. CDR1 and CDR2 from the germline V gene are SGHDN and FVKESK. V was cut by 0 bases and J by 4 bases, with 6 bases left in between. This CDR3 spans 14 amino acids. CDR3 DNA sequence: TGTGCCAGCAGCCAAGATGTCGGCACCGGGGAGCTGTTTTTT. Amino acids: CASSQDVGTGELFF.